Below, 30 T cell receptor beta chains from the same sample are listed, as sequenced in a study of blood T cell repertoires in COVID-19. Assay: immunoSEQ multiplex PCR; the TCRdb copy retains only in-frame clones and omits some. The sample records some 150,000 clones, over 80% being singletons. The sample was peripheral blood. All receptors come from a human donor in a cohort sampled during active COVID-19.

This clone has more than one count but fewer than ten. The J gene is TRBJ1-4, the V gene TRBV5-4; D uncertain. Per germline, CDR1 SGHNT and CDR2 YYREEE (reference sequence). The CDR3 loop spans 13 amino acids. V was trimmed by 1 base and J by 5 bases, leaving 6 bases between them. The CDR3 sequence: CASSLWQNEKLFF. CDR3 nucleotides: TGTGCCAGCAGCTTGTGGCAGAATGAAAAACTGTTTTTT.

CDR3 in DNA: TGTGCCAGCAGTCTCACGGGCGCGGGAAGCTTTCGGGATACGCAGTATTTT. Its protein is CASSLTGAGSFRDTQYF. This chain uses TRBV28 with TRBJ2-3; D may be TRBD2 (6 bases). Deletions cut 5 bases from V and 6 bases from J, with 24 bases between. The CDR3 sequence is 17 residues long. Germline lookup yields CDR1 MDHEN and CDR2 SYDVKM.

V and J are TRBV19 and TRBJ1-5; D call uncertain. Germline V CDR1 and CDR2: LNHDA, SQIVND (reference sequence). Trimming stripped 6 bases from V and 2 bases from J, with 14 bases between. The CDR3 loop spans 15 amino acids. The CDR3: CASSPGRRGNQPQHF. Here the CDR3 DNA reads TGTGCCAGTAGCCCCGGGCGGCGGGGCAATCAGCCCCAGCATTTT.

The chain couples TRBV29-1 to TRBJ2-5; 7 bases are shared with TRBD2. This CDR3 region has 13 residues. V gave up 6 bases and J gave up 4 bases; unmatched junction bases: 8. Germline CDR1 and CDR2: SQVTM and ANQGSEA. For the CDR3, the DNA is TGCAGCGTCGCTGAACTAGCGTCAGAGACCCAGTACTTC. It yields the protein CSVAELASETQYF.

This chain connects TRBV11-1 to TRBJ1-2; no clear D. This CDR3 region has 13 residues. V gave up 4 bases and J gave up 7 bases, with 13 bases separating them. Germline CDR1 and CDR2: SGHAT and FQDESV (reference sequence). The DNA of the CDR3 is TGTGCCAGCAGCTCTGTCAGAGGAGGTGGCTACACCTTC. This translates into CASSSVRGGGYTF. Looking up the rest from reference TRBV11-1 and TRBJ1-2 gives the full variable domain: EAEVAQSPRYKITEKSQAVAFWCDPISGHATLYWYRQILGQGPELLVQFQDESVVDDSQLPKDRFSAERLKGVDSTLKIQPAELGDSAMYLCASSSVRGGGYTFGSGTRLTVV.

V usage is TRBV15 and J usage is TRBJ2-4; D possibly matches TRBD1 or TRBD2 (6 bases each). V was trimmed by 5 bases and J by 0 bases, leaving 11 bases between them. The CDR3 is made up of 15 amino acids. Per germline, CDR1 LNHNV and CDR2 YYDKDF (reference sequence). For the CDR3, the DNA is TGTGCCACCAGCGGAGGGGGACTAGCCAAAAACATTCAGTACTTC. This gives the protein CATSGGGLAKNIQYF. The variable domain in full, completed from reference TRBV15 and TRBJ2-4, reads DAMVIQNPRYQVTQFGKPVTLSCSQTLNHNVMYWYQQKSSQAPKLLFHYYDKDFNNEADTPDNFQSRRPNTSFCFLDIRSPGLGDTAMYLCATSGGGLAKNIQYFGAGTRLSVL.

The J gene is TRBJ1-2, the V gene TRBV10-3; weak D call: TRBD1 (5 bases). This CDR3 is 15 amino acids long. Germline CDR1 ENHRY, CDR2 SYGVKD. V was trimmed by 0 bases and J by 5 bases, leaving 13 bases between them. The CDR3: CAISESTAGLYGYTF. DNA of the CDR3: TGTGCCATCAGTGAGTCGACGGCAGGGCTATATGGCTACACCTTC.

The chain recombines TRBV5-6 with TRBJ2-3, with a possible D match to TRBD2 (6 bases). V shed 4 bases and J shed 2 bases, with 17 bases lying between them. Germline V gene data show CDR1 as SGHDT and CDR2 as YYEEEE. This CDR3 has 16 amino acids. The CDR3 loop is CASSGPGLLSTDTQYF. CDR3 bases: TGTGCCAGCAGCGGCCCGGGACTCCTCTCCACAGATACGCAGTATTTT.

A few counts support this clone. This chain joins TRBV6-5 and TRBJ2-7; no firm D call. Germline V lookup: CDR1 MNHEY, CDR2 SVGAGI. Trimming shortened V by 4 bases and J by 3 bases, and 16 bases separated the two germline ends. The CDR3 spans 15 residues. The CDR3 DNA sequence: TGTGCCAGCAGTTCCTCGAGATTTACGCTCTACGAGCAGTACTTC. Protein product: CASSSSRFTLYEQYF.

The chain joins TRBV7-3 to TRBJ2-3; 12 nucleotides line up with TRBD2. Germline trimming cut 5 bases from V and 6 bases from J; bases unmatched to any gene: 3. The germline CDR1 and CDR2 sequences are SGHTA and FQGTGA. This CDR3 is 14 amino acids long. CDR3 coding DNA: TGTGCCAGCAGCCCAGGACTAGCGGGGGATACGCAGTATTTT. This translates into CASSPGLAGDTQYF.

Only one count was recorded for this clone. The J gene is TRBJ1-3, the V gene TRBV7-2; unclear D gene. This CDR3 spans 13 amino acids. V lost 1 base to trimming and J lost 4 bases, with 5 bases between them. Germline assignment: CDR1 SGHTA and CDR2 FQGNSA. The CDR3 region is CASSLVEGNTIYF. CDR3 sequence (DNA): TGTGCCAGCAGCTTAGTTGAGGGAAACACCATATATTTT.

V and J are TRBV7-9 and TRBJ1-1; D is ambiguous. Germline assignment: CDR1 SEHNR and CDR2 FQNEAQ (reference sequence). The CDR3 runs 14 residues. V was pared by 7 bases and J by 3 bases, with 15 bases between. In DNA, the CDR3 is TGTGCCAGCAACCGATTCGGAGGTGACACTGAAGCTTTCTTT. This gives the protein CASNRFGGDTEAFF. Using reference TRBV7-9 and TRBJ1-1 for the parts outside the CDR3, the full variable domain is DTGVSQNPRHKITKRGQNVTFRCDPISEHNRLYWYRQTLGQGPEFLTYFQNEAQLEKSRLLSDRFSAERPKGSFSTLEIQRTEQGDSAMYLCASNRFGGDTEAFFGQGTRLTVV.

V is TRBV5-1 and J is TRBJ1-6; D possibly corresponds to TRBD1 (6 bases). The ends were cut back, 5 bases at V and 6 bases at J, with 9 bases in the middle. The CDR3 sequence is 13 residues long. CDR1 and CDR2 (germline): SGHRS, YFSETQ. The CDR3 bases are TGCGCCAGCAGTTGGGACATTAATTCACCCCTCCACTTT. Its translation is CASSWDINSPLHF.

The chain employs TRBV10-3 and TRBJ2-7, with 14 bases fitting TRBD2. The CDR3 totals 14 residues. After removal of 4 bases from V and 5 bases from J, the junction contained 1 base not matched to a gene. In germline, CDR1 is ENHRY, CDR2 SYGVKD. This chain's CDR3 is CAISGTSGRNEQYF. CDR3 nucleotide sequence: TGTGCCATCAGTGGGACTAGCGGGAGGAACGAGCAGTACTTC.

This clone was picked up a small number of times. V gene TRBV3-1 (or the pseudogene TRBV3-2) combines with J gene TRBJ2-2; D is perhaps TRBD2 (6 bases). The ends were cut back, 5 bases at V and 0 bases at J, with 10 bases in the middle. The germline CDR1 and CDR2 sequences are LGHDT and YNNKEL (reference sequence). The CDR3 totals 15 residues. The CDR3 region has the DNA TGTGCCAGCAGCGGGAGCGGGTCGAACACCGGGGAGCTGTTTTTT. The encoded protein is CASSGSGSNTGELFF.

The chain carries TRBV18 and TRBJ2-2, with TRBD2 matching over 8 bases. This CDR3 region has 15 residues. Germline V gene sequence: CDR1 KGHSH, CDR2 LQKENI. The J segment lost 4 bases and the V segment lost 3 bases, leaving 4 bases of the junction unmatched. The CDR3, as DNA: TGTGCCAGCTCACCCGAGCGGGAGCTCACCGGGGAGCTGTTTTTT. Its translation: CASSPERELTGELFF.

This chain links TRBV7-9 with TRBJ2-3; 7 bases line up with TRBD2. CDR1 is SEHNR, CDR2 FQNEAQ, per germline (reference sequence). The CDR3 loop spans 13 amino acids. Unmatched junction bases numbered 6, after V lost 6 bases and J lost 6 bases. The DNA for the CDR3 is TGTGCCAGCAGATTTATGGGGGGGGATACGCAGTATTTT. It codes for CASRFMGGDTQYF. The complete variable domain, with remaining parts taken from reference TRBV7-9 and TRBJ2-3, reads DTGVSQNPRHKITKRGQNVTFRCDPISEHNRLYWYRQTLGQGPEFLTYFQNEAQLEKSRLLSDRFSAERPKGSFSTLEIQRTEQGDSAMYLCASRFMGGDTQYFGPGTRLTVL.

The rearrangement joins TRBV4-2 to TRBJ2-3, with 12 positions matching TRBD2. Germline V gene data show CDR1 as LGHNA and CDR2 as YNFKEQ. J lost 6 bases, V lost 4 bases, and 8 bases had no gene match. The CDR3 loop spans 16 amino acids. Here the CDR3 DNA reads TGTGCCAGCAGCCGGCGACTAGCGGGAGAGGGGGATACGCAGTATTTT. This gives the protein CASSRRLAGEGDTQYF.

The V and J genes are TRBV7-9 and TRBJ2-5; D may be TRBD2 (6 bases). This CDR3 has 14 amino acids. Germline V lookup: CDR1 SEHNR, CDR2 FQNEAQ (reference sequence). Trimming removed 3 bases at V and 5 bases at J, with 13 bases between. CDR3 region: CASSFRRGGETQYF. In nucleotides, the CDR3 is TGTGCCAGCAGCTTCCGGAGGGGTGGGGAGACCCAGTACTTC.

V and J are TRBV7-9 and TRBJ1-2; possibly TRBD1 for D (5 bases). This CDR3 region has 13 residues. Germline V lookup: CDR1 SEHNR, CDR2 FQNEAQ (reference sequence). V was cut by 5 bases and J by 8 bases, with 15 bases left in between. CDR3 coding DNA: TGTGCCAGCAGCCCCCTCACAGGCTACGGCTACACCTTC. This encodes CASSPLTGYGYTF.

This chain links TRBV9 with TRBJ2-1; 13 nucleotides line up with TRBD2. The trim removed 0 bases at V and 15 bases at J, leaving 12 bases unmatched. CDR3 length: 16 residues. Looked up from germline, CDR1 is SGDLS and CDR2 is YYNGEE. CDR3 amino acids: CASSVDPGLAGSQPFF. In DNA, the CDR3 is TGTGCCAGCAGCGTAGACCCGGGACTAGCGGGGTCCCAGCCGTTCTTC.

The gene calls are TRBV5-8 and TRBJ1-3, with 11 bases fitting TRBD1. The germline V gene has CDR1 SGHTS and CDR2 YDEGEE. CDR3 length: 17 amino acids. Trimming took 2 bases from V and 0 from J; bases not matched to a gene: 4. The CDR3 DNA reads TGTGCCAGCAGCTTAAGCGGACAGGGGGCCTCTGGAAACACCATATATTTT. This codes for CASSLSGQGASGNTIYF.

This chain uses TRBV6-5 with TRBJ2-1, with D hard to call. Trimming pared 6 bases from V and 4 bases from J, leaving 7 bases between. CDR1 is MNHEY and CDR2 is SVGAGI in the germline V gene. CDR3 length equals 12 residues. Here the CDR3 reads CASRPQYNEQFF. CDR3 DNA sequence: TGTGCCAGCAGGCCTCAGTACAATGAGCAGTTCTTC.

The chain has TRBV6-5 and TRBJ2-7, with TRBD2 as a possible D gene (6 bases). CDR3 size: 13 residues. The ends were cut back, 10 bases at V and 3 bases at J, with 16 bases in the middle. CDR1 is MNHEY and CDR2 is SVGAGI in the germline V gene. CDR3 in DNA: TGTGCCACCAGACGACTAGAGCTCTACGAGCAGTACTTC. Protein sequence: CATRRLELYEQYF.

The chain employs TRBV5-5 and TRBJ1-5; D remains unclear. The CDR3 covers 13 residues. V lost 0 bases, J lost 6 bases, and 7 bases lay in between. Germline V gives CDR1 SGHKS, CDR2 YYEKEE (reference sequence). DNA for the CDR3: TGTGCCAGCAGCTTGGGGGGAGGTCAGCCCCAGCATTTT. Encoded protein: CASSLGGGQPQHF.

V is TRBV7-9 and J is TRBJ1-5, with TRBD1 as a possible D gene (6 bases). Trimming removed 4 bases from V and 4 bases from J, with 17 bases in between. The CDR3 loop spans 16 amino acids. Germline CDR1 SEHNR, CDR2 FQNEAQ (reference sequence). The CDR3 loop reads CASSSAEGGSNQPQHF. The CDR3 bases are TGTGCCAGCAGCTCCGCGGAGGGGGGGAGTAATCAGCCCCAGCATTTT. Together with reference TRBV7-9 and TRBJ1-5, the CDR3 gives the full variable domain: DTGVSQNPRHKITKRGQNVTFRCDPISEHNRLYWYRQTLGQGPEFLTYFQNEAQLEKSRLLSDRFSAERPKGSFSTLEIQRTEQGDSAMYLCASSSAEGGSNQPQHFGDGTRLSIL.

CDR3 DNA sequence: TGTGCCACCCTCGTCCAGGGCTCAGGTCAGCCCCAGCATTTT. It yields the protein CATLVQGSGQPQHF. V and J are TRBV10-3 and TRBJ1-5; tentative D call: TRBD1 (5 bases). Trimming cost V 10 bases and J 6 bases, with 19 bases left between them. This CDR3 comprises 14 residues. The germline gives CDR1 ENHRY, CDR2 SYGVKD.

The gene calls are TRBV7-3 and TRBJ2-1; no definite D call. Germline lookup yields CDR1 SGHTA and CDR2 FQGTGA. Trimming removed 5 bases at V and 4 bases at J, with 9 bases between. The length of the CDR3 is 13 residues. For the CDR3, the DNA is TGTGCCAGCAGCCTCGCCGCGTACAATGAGCAGTTCTTC. Amino acid sequence: CASSLAAYNEQFF. Supplemented by reference TRBV7-3 and TRBJ2-1, the full variable domain reads GAGVSQTPSNKVTEKGKYVELRCDPISGHTALYWYRQSLGQGPEFLIYFQGTGAADDSGLPNDRFFAVRPEGSVSTLKIQRTERGDSAVYLCASSLAAYNEQFFGPGTRLTVL.

This clone showed up just once. The rearrangement links TRBV21-1 to TRBJ1-2; the table names TRBD1, a call not compared with the DNA. TRBV21-1 is marked as a pseudogene. The CDR3 has 18 residues. CDR3 nucleotide sequence: TGTGCCAGCAGCAAAGCGGAACTACGACAGGGCTTGAACTATGGCTACACCTTC. This translates into CASSKAELRQGLNYGYTF.

V gene TRBV15 combines with J gene TRBJ1-1; no clear D. The CDR3 contains 13 residues. Trimming shortened V by 0 bases and J by 1 base, and 3 bases separated the two germline ends. Germline CDR1 reads LNHNV; CDR2 reads YYDKDF (reference sequence). The CDR3 DNA reads TGTGCCACCAGCAGAGACTGGAACACTGAAGCTTTCTTT. Translated: CATSRDWNTEAFF.